This section outlines one T cell receptor beta chain sequence together with its context. The target antigen is unknown. CDR3 length: 14 residues. Germline lookup yields CDR1 WNHNN and CDR2 SYGVQD (reference sequence). The trim removed 3 bases at V and 4 bases at J, leaving 3 bases unmatched. The sample belongs to a study of response to subunit inactivated influenza vaccine. General observations from the study: Authors suggested each seasonal flu vaccination may recruit only limited numbers of new T cells.

TCRdb reprocessed the RT-PCR reads with MiXCR, giving one entry per CDR3 protein. The sample records some 850,000 distinct CDR3 sequences, 18% being singletons. The input for sequencing was PBMCs from blood, taken around 5 days after vaccination. This chain connects TRBV10-1 to TRBJ2-1; 7 positions match TRBD1. The source of this sequence is a man aged 50 or older who received an inactivated influenza vaccine. The CDR3 nucleotides read TGCGCCAGCAGTGAAGGGACAGCTTACAATGAGCAGTTCTTC. Translation gives CASSEGTAYNEQFF.